Shown below are 14 T cell receptor beta chains from a single sample sequenced in a study of neoadjuvant anti-PD-1 for oral cavity cancer. Repertoires were generated with immunoSEQ multiplex PCR, while TCRdb's copy carries only in-frame clones and drops some. This table holds more than 6,500 clones, approximately 80% found once. This sample comprised PBMCs, obtained before nivolumab (anti-PD-1) treatment. These receptors were taken from a person aged 35 to 85 with oral cavity squamous cell carcinoma.

This rearrangement joins TRBV5-1 to TRBJ2-1, with 8 positions matching TRBD2. Germline CDR1 is SGHRS and CDR2 is YFSETQ. The CDR3 spans 17 residues. J was trimmed by 4 bases and V by 0 bases; bases with no gene match: 9. CDR3 nucleotide sequence: TGCGCCAGCAGCTTGGCCGGGGGGGCCCCTCCTTACAATGAGCAGTTCTTC. It codes for CASSLAGGAPPYNEQFF.

The J gene is TRBJ2-3, the V gene TRBV10-2; a possible D gene is TRBD1 (7 bases). CDR1 and CDR2 (germline): WSHSY, SAAADI. This CDR3 has 17 amino acids. V was trimmed by 7 bases and J by 1 base, leaving 21 bases between them. CDR3 sequence: CASTPDRRAGGTDTQYF. The DNA of the CDR3 is TGCGCCAGCACTCCGGACAGGAGGGCTGGCGGCACAGATACGCAGTATTTT.

The chain carries TRBV7-9 and TRBJ2-1; D is undetermined. Germline CDR1 SEHNR, CDR2 FQNEAQ (reference sequence). V was cut by 6 bases and J by 0 bases, with 3 bases left in between. This CDR3 is built from 12 residues. CDR3 coding DNA: TGTGCCAGCAGTTTCTCCTACAATGAGCAGTTCTTC. This gives the protein CASSFSYNEQFF.

The chain has TRBV9 and TRBJ2-7; perhaps D is TRBD1 or TRBD2 (5 bases each). V shed 3 bases and J shed 4 bases, with 14 bases lying between them. The CDR3 sequence is 14 residues long. CDR1 SGDLS and CDR2 YYNGEE come from the germline V gene. In DNA, the CDR3 is TGTGCCAGCAGCGCGCAGGGCACGGGGTACGAGCAGTACTTC. Amino acid sequence: CASSAQGTGYEQYF.

V and J are TRBV9 and TRBJ2-5; the D is unclear. CDR1 is SGDLS and CDR2 is YYNGEE in the germline V gene. The V end was cut by 1 base, the J end by 5 bases, with 12 bases between. The CDR3 consists of 14 residues. The CDR3 sequence: CASSVSSSVETQYF. CDR3 sequence (DNA): TGTGCCAGCAGCGTATCTTCCTCGGTGGAGACCCAGTACTTC.

The chain uses TRBV9 and TRBJ2-3; D not certain. Trimming took off 0 bases at V and 3 bases at J, with 8 bases between the two ends. Germline loops: CDR1 SGDLS, CDR2 YYNGEE. The CDR3 has 14 residues. This CDR3 reads CASSVARGTDTQYF. The CDR3 nucleotides are TGTGCCAGCAGCGTAGCGAGAGGAACAGATACGCAGTATTTT.

The gene calls are TRBV6-1 and TRBJ1-2; 12 positions match TRBD1. Germline V gene sequence: CDR1 MNHNS, CDR2 SASEGT. The CDR3 has 13 residues. Losses at the gene ends were 6 bases for V and 6 bases for J; bases not matched to a gene: 2. The DNA of the CDR3 is TGTGCCAGCAGAGGGACAGGGGGCGATGGCTACACCTTC. Translating it yields CASRGTGGDGYTF.

The gene calls are TRBV2 and TRBJ1-3; D gene uncertain. V lost 5 bases and J 0 bases, leaving 11 bases between the germline ends. Per the germline V gene, CDR1 is SNHLY and CDR2 is FYNNEI. The CDR3 loop spans 15 amino acids. The CDR3 DNA sequence: TGTGCCAGCAGTTTTTCAGCGAGCTCTGGAAACACCATATATTTT. Translation gives CASSFSASSGNTIYF.

This chain connects TRBV6-5 to TRBJ1-2; D may be TRBD1 (6 bases). This CDR3 is 15 amino acids long. The germline V gene encodes CDR1 MNHEY and CDR2 SVGAGI. With 0 bases removed from V and 3 bases from J, the gap between germline ends came to 11 bases. The CDR3 bases are TGTGCCAGCAGTTACTCGGAGTCAGGGGACTATGGCTACACCTTC. Residues: CASSYSESGDYGYTF.

There are a few counts of this clone. The chain employs TRBV7-2 and TRBJ1-1, with D perhaps matching TRBD1 (6 bases). Germline V gene sequence: CDR1 SGHTA, CDR2 FQGNSA. CDR3 length: 17 residues. V lost 7 bases and J lost 0, with 21 bases in between. The CDR3 is CASIRGGRESMNTEAFF. CDR3 nucleotides: TGTGCCAGCATTAGGGGGGGCAGGGAGTCCATGAACACTGAAGCTTTCTTT.

The chain links TRBV5-6 to TRBJ1-2; D is possibly TRBD1 (5 bases). The length of the CDR3 is 14 residues. The germline V gene encodes CDR1 SGHDT and CDR2 YYEEEE. The V and J ends lost 4 bases and 3 bases respectively, with 13 bases between them. CDR3 bases: TGTGCCAGCAGCCCAACCGACAGTTACTATGGCTACACCTTC. Residues: CASSPTDSYYGYTF.

There are a few counts of this clone. V is TRBV25-1 and J is TRBJ1-2; 8 bases line up with TRBD1. V was pared by 3 bases and J by 4 bases, with 7 bases of the junction left unmatched. From germline, CDR1 is MGHDK and CDR2 SYGVNS. This CDR3 spans 15 amino acids. The DNA of the CDR3 is TGTGCCAGCAGTGAGGGGATAACAGGGGGCTATGGCTACACCTTC. This codes for CASSEGITGGYGYTF.

This clone was recorded only once. In nucleotides, the CDR3 is TGTGCCAGCAGTTACTCCACATGGGGCCGGGATGAGCAGTTCTTC. Its protein product is CASSYSTWGRDEQFF. J is TRBJ2-1 and V is TRBV6-5, with TRBD1 as a possible D gene (5 bases). V was clipped by 0 bases and J by 8 bases, with 14 bases between them. This CDR3 has 15 residues. Germline CDR1 MNHEY, CDR2 SVGAGI.

The rearrangement joins TRBV2 to TRBJ1-2; TRBD1 is a possible D gene (5 bases). Trimming took 0 bases from V and 8 from J, leaving 13 bases between them. The V gene's germline CDR1 is SNHLY and CDR2 FYNNEI. There are 14 residues in the CDR3. The CDR3 protein is CASSEAGGIGGYTF. The DNA for the CDR3 is TGTGCCAGCAGTGAAGCGGGGGGTATCGGCGGCTACACCTTC. The full variable domain, rest sourced from reference TRBV2 and TRBJ1-2, is EPEVTQTPSHQVTQMGQEVILRCVPISNHLYFYWYRQILGQKVEFLVSFYNNEISEKSEIFDDQFSVERPDGSNFTLKIRSTKLEDSAMYFCASSEAGGIGGYTFGSGTRLTVV.